The source of this TCR beta chain is a study of blood T cell repertoires in COVID-19. Whole-study context: Samples came from the United States, Italy and Spain, spanning acute and convalescent COVID-19. T cells, B-cell-depleted T cells, or PBMCs provided the cDNA or gDNA that served as material.

The CDR3 is made up of 17 amino acids. Unmatched junction bases numbered 7, after V lost 2 bases and J lost 3 bases. CDR1 PRHDT and CDR2 FYEKMQ come from the germline V gene (reference sequence). The authors' processing: Reference gene primer amplification in the assay estimated nucleated cell counts. Repertoires were generated with immunoSEQ multiplex PCR, while TCRdb's copy carries only in-frame clones and drops some. V and J calls and clone size are given by that table; D and trimming were obtained from the DNA. Found here are about 76,000 clones, around 90% of them singletons; the top ten hold 1%.

Sequences were obtained from peripheral blood. The receptor was derived from a woman aged 45-65 years in a cohort sampled during active COVID-19. The chain recombines TRBV13 with TRBJ2-2; TRBD2 matches at 9 bases. CDR3 in amino acids: CASSLWGIAGDTGELFF. As DNA, the CDR3 is TGTGCCAGCAGCTTATGGGGGATAGCGGGAGACACCGGGGAGCTGTTTTTT.